This T cell receptor (beta chain) emerged from a study of cytomegalovirus exposure and HLA in healthy donors. Study-level information: An early release of data contained tens of millions of unique TCRs, which came from HLA-typed donors.

The study, taken as a whole, reports: An ancestry cluster, one associated with Asian ancestry, reportedly showed fewer N-insertions than the 666-donor mean in a later analysis. Upon later analysis, TCR association rates were observed to vary by HLA locus, being highest for DRB1 and lowest for HLA-C.

In the PCR, 60 Vbeta and 13 Jbeta primers were used. As originally analysed: Per a later analysis, the number of unique TCR beta chains was about 80 million, of which about 11 million were shared. Measured with immunoSEQ multiplex PCR; TCRdb has only the in-frame clones, and not every one. V and J calls and clone size are given by that table; D and trimming were obtained from the DNA. The data hold fewer than 75,000 clones, with 80% observed a single time. Concerning this clone: Its antigen is undetermined.

The ends lost 6 bases at V and 0 bases at J; junction bases unmatched: 5. The CDR3 contains 16 residues. Looked up from germline, CDR1 is SQVTM and CDR2 is ANQGSEA. The rearrangement links TRBV29-1 to TRBJ2-1, with 13 positions matching TRBD2. Sequencing was carried out using PBMCs. The receptor was derived from a young woman in good health and CMV-seronegative. The CDR3 DNA reads as TGCAGCGTCCGGACTAGCGGGAGCAGCTCCTACAATGAGCAGTTCTTC. Protein: CSVRTSGSSSYNEQFF.